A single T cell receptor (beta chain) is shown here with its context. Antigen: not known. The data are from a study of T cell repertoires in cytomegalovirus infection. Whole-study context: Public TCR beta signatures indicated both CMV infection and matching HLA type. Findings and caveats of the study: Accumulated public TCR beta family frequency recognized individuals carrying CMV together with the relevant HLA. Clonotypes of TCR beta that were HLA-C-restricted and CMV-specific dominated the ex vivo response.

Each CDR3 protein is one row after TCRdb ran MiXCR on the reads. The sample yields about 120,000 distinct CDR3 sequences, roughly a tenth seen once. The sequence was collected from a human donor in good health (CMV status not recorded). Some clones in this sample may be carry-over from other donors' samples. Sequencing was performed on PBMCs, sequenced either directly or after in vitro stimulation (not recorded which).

CDR3 coding DNA: TGTGCCACCAGCAGAGTGGGACAGGGAGGCCTGTTTTTT. Amino acid sequence: CATSRVGQGGLFF. This chain links TRBV15 with TRBJ1-4, with 9 bases fitting TRBD1. Germline V gene sequence: CDR1 LNHNV, CDR2 YYDKDF (reference sequence). V lost 1 base and J lost 14; bases outside the gene matches: 5. This CDR3 region has 13 residues.